This section outlines one T cell receptor beta chain sequence together with its context. This sample stems from a study of T-cell memory formation after mild COVID-19. The authors produced TCR alpha and TCR beta cDNA libraries with sample barcodes and UMIs by 5'RACE using constant-segment primers. TCRdb redid the calling of the 5' RACE reads with MiXCR, one entry per CDR3 protein. The sample holds hundreds of thousands of distinct CDR3 sequences, under 15% seen once. This CDR3 is built from 15 residues. Germline V CDR1 and CDR2: LNHNV, YYDKDF (reference sequence). V was trimmed by 5 bases and J by 3 bases, leaving 17 bases between them.

This TCR was recovered from a man aged 18 to 29 who had mild COVID-19 (a few samples of this study predate the infection). Cell type and time point are not known. Sequencing was carried out using PBMCs or a T cell subset sorted from them (not recorded which). The chain joins TRBV15 to TRBJ2-7, with D perhaps assigned TRBD1 or TRBD2 (6 bases each). The CDR3 reads CATSARRGEIYEQYF. The CDR3 region has the DNA TGTGCCACCAGCGCGCGAAGGGGGGAGATCTACGAGCAGTACTTC.